This T cell receptor (beta chain) was observed in a study of cytomegalovirus exposure and HLA in healthy donors. Study information: Samples from HLA-typed donors yielded 65 million to 90 million unique TCRs in an early data release.

60 Vbeta and 13 Jbeta primers were used in PCR. Assay used: immunoSEQ multiplex PCR; TCRdb lists only in-frame clones, some missing. In the table there are about 130,000 clones, 80% of which are singletons. Notes on this clone: What it binds is unknown.

Study-level results: TCR beta chains numbering more than 150 were designated cytomegalovirus-associated. TCR beta chain V- and J-gene trimming was linked, in a later analysis, to a missense variant in DCLRE1C. One later analysis reportedly identified an Asian-associated ancestry cluster that showed fewer N-insertions than the roughly 620-donor mean.

The CDR3 contains 14 residues. V was trimmed by 0 bases and J by 8 bases, leaving 10 bases between them. From germline, CDR1 is MRHNA and CDR2 SNTAGT. Specimen: PBMCs. The V and J genes are TRBV6-4 and TRBJ2-2; the D gene is possibly TRBD2 (5 bases). The TCR comes from a man younger than 40 in good health and CMV-seronegative. The CDR3 loop reads CASSDSSEGGELFF. The CDR3 region has the DNA TGTGCCAGCAGTGACTCGAGTGAGGGTGGGGAGCTGTTTTTT.